The sequence of this T cell receptor (delta chain) was determined in a study of gamma-delta T cells after stem cell transplantation (TCRdb year 2016). The CDR3 holds 15 amino acids from the cysteine to the phenylalanine. The DNA shown is the 45-base CDR3, in frame from base 1. In the germline V gene, CDR1 corresponds to GEAIGNYY and CDR2 to EKD. Trimmed from V: 2 bases; trimmed from J: 3 bases; junction bases lacking a gene match: 5. To note about this clone: It has no known antigen specificity. This likely reflects a read error, since a far larger clone is one base away. This sample also contains other DNA sequences that code for the same CDR3.

Receptor amplification or capture employed RT-PCR. TCRdb shows the sequencer as Illumina MiSeq. Via CATT, TCRdb reprocessed the public reads, and rows with identical DNA were then joined. Present in this sample are about 800 delta-chain clones, 1.4% to 1.5% of which were seen just once. The ten top clones hold 70% to 85% of the sample. Source material: gamma-delta T cells. The receptor was derived from a human donor. It is not recorded whose cells these are; they may come from a transplant donor. The V and J segments used are TRDV2 and TRDJ1; TRDD3 fits 10 bases in the junction. CDR3 loop: CACDSLGDRSDKLIF. The DNA is TGTGCCTGTGACAGTCTGGGGGATAGGTCCGATAAACTCATCTTT.